This TCR beta chain was recorded in a study of cytomegalovirus exposure and HLA in healthy donors. Study results and caveats: The study labeled more than 150 TCR beta chains cytomegalovirus-associated.

The germline V gene encodes CDR1 SEHNR and CDR2 FQNEAQ (reference sequence). Trimming cost V 4 bases and J 2 bases; bases outside gene matches: 5. The CDR3 has 15 residues. For this clone: Its specificity is unknown.

Amplification used 60 Vbeta primers and 13 Jbeta primers. The method was immunoSEQ multiplex PCR; TCRdb's version includes in-frame clones alone and lacks a portion of them. The sample consists of about 130,000 clones, 64% of them appearing once. The J gene is TRBJ2-5, the V gene TRBV7-9, with 9 nucleotides matching TRBD1. The origin of this receptor is a woman aged 35 to 49 in good health and CMV-seronegative. What was sequenced was PBMCs. DNA for the CDR3: TGTGCCAGCAGCTACGAACAGGGGGCGCAAGAGACCCAGTACTTC. As protein: CASSYEQGAQETQYF. The full variable domain, completed using reference TRBV7-9 and TRBJ2-5, is DTGVSQNPRHKITKRGQNVTFRCDPISEHNRLYWYRQTLGQGPEFLTYFQNEAQLEKSRLLSDRFSAERPKGSFSTLEIQRTEQGDSAMYLCASSYEQGAQETQYFGPGTRLLVL.